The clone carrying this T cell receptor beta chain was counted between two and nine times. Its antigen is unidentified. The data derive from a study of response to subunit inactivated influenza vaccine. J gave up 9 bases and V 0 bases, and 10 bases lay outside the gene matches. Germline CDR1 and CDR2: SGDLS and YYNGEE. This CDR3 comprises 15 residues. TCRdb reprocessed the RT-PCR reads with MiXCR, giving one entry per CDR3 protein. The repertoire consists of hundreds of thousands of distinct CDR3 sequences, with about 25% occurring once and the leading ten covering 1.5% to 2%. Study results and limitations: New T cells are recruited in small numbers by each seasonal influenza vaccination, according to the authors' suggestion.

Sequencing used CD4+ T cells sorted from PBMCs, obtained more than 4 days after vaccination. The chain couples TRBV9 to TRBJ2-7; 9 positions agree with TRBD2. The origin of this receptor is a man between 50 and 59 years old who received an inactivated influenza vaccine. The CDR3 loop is CASSVEGWASGMQYF. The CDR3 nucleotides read TGTGCCAGCAGCGTAGAAGGCTGGGCTAGCGGGATGCAGTACTTC.